These 3 T cell receptor beta chains were all obtained from the same sample, sequenced in a study of T-cell reconstitution after alpha-beta-depleted transplantation in children. Library preparation (for TCRbeta) was performed with unique molecular identifiers. MiXCR was run by TCRdb on the PCR reads, yielding one entry per CDR3 protein. The table includes approximately 630,000 distinct CDR3 sequences, roughly 13% detected once. This specimen consisted of PBMCs, obtained before TCRalphabeta/CD19-depleted stem cell transplant. The receptors here all came from a girl aged 2 to 9 with congenital amegakaryocytic thrombocytopenia, due to receive a stem cell transplant.

This clonotype was seen a few times. This chain uses TRBV7-2 with TRBJ1-1; D uncertain. V gave up 3 bases and J gave up 4 bases, with 6 bases separating them. CDR1 is SGHTA and CDR2 is FQGNSA in the germline V gene. CDR3 length: 12 residues. CDR3 residues: CASSFDFTEAFF. The CDR3 nucleotides are TGTGCCAGCAGCTTTGATTTCACTGAAGCTTTCTTT. The full variable domain, completed using reference TRBV7-2 and TRBJ1-1, is GAGVSQSPSNKVTEKGKDVELRCDPISGHTALYWYRQSLGQGLEFLIYFQGNSAPDKSGLPSDRFSAERTGGSVSTLTIQRTQQEDSAVYLCASSFDFTEAFFGQGTRLTVV.

J is TRBJ2-5 and V is TRBV5-1; 7 positions agree with TRBD1. The CDR3 runs 15 residues. The germline V gene encodes CDR1 SGHRS and CDR2 YFSETQ. Germline trimming cut 4 bases from V and 5 bases from J; bases unmatched to any gene: 11. The CDR3, as DNA: TGCGCCAGCAGCAACTTAGACAGGGTCACTGAGACCCAGTACTTC. It is translated as CASSNLDRVTETQYF.

This clonotype was counted a few times. This sequence joins TRBV5-1 and TRBJ2-1; D is perhaps TRBD2 (6 bases). Per the germline V gene, CDR1 is SGHRS and CDR2 is YFSETQ. V was trimmed by 4 bases and J by 3 bases, leaving 23 bases between them. The CDR3 is 18 residues long. The CDR3, as DNA: TGCGCCAGCAGCCGGATTATGAATTTGCGGGAAGTCTACAATGAGCAGTTCTTC. Its translation: CASSRIMNLREVYNEQFF.